This T cell receptor beta chain appears in the sequencing data of a study of response to subunit inactivated influenza vaccine. Notes on the study in general: Authors suggested each seasonal flu vaccination may recruit only limited numbers of new T cells.

In TCRdb, the RT-PCR reads were re-called with MiXCR into one record per CDR3 protein. The data show approximately 500,000 distinct CDR3 sequences, around 25% seen once. The CDR3 covers 14 residues. Unmatched junction bases numbered 5, after V lost 6 bases and J lost 5 bases. Note on this clonotype: What it binds is not known.

The data also belong to a second study, concerning T cells expressing NK-cell markers. That paper states: As the method of synthesis, 5'RACE template switching with UMIs yielded TCR beta cDNA. Sequencing of TCR beta repertoires drew on sorted CD3+CD56+NKG2C+, CD3+CD56+NKG2C- and CD3+CD56-NKG2C+ T cells. Each of roughly 6 donors carried dominant NKG2C+ clonotypes accounting for about 1.0-7.0% of CD8+ T cells. Evidence did not settle whether expanded NKG2C+ T cell clones targeted HCMV.

The chain links TRBV12-3 or TRBV12-4 to TRBJ1-1, with TRBD1 matching over 11 bases. The clonotype originates from a man between 45 and 60 years old who received an inactivated influenza vaccine. This material consisted of CD4+ T cells sorted from PBMCs, taken approximately 12 days after vaccination. The CDR3 protein is CASSPGQGVTEAFF. The DNA for the CDR3 is TGTGCCAGCAGCCCGGGACAGGGGGTTACTGAAGCTTTCTTT.